This T cell receptor (beta chain) was observed in a study of shared clonotypes between healthy human individuals. CDR1 and CDR2 from the germline V gene are SGHNT and YYREEE (reference sequence). CDR3 size: 14 residues. Trimming took 4 bases from V and 4 from J, leaving 14 bases between them. This clone has a handful of counts. The antigen is unknown. Regarding the study as a whole: The small donor group covered limited genetic and exposure diversity.

The unsorted PBMC sample used ten immunoSEQ deep assay plates. Sequencing used immunoSEQ multiplex PCR; TCRdb keeps in-frame clones, though not all of them. This table has 470,000 or so clones, approximately 82% appearing once. Healthy HIV-negative adults without recent acute infections or vaccinations served as donors. Donors, without exception, were Caucasian adults residing in Nashville, Tennessee. Material for sequencing was PBMCs. The J gene is TRBJ1-2, the V gene TRBV5-4; TRBD1 might be the D (6 bases). The source of this sequence is a woman in her thirties or forties in good health. Some clones in this sample may be carry-over from other donors' samples. CDR3 nucleotide sequence: TGTGCCAGCAGCCCGACAGGAGAGATCTATGGCTACACCTTC. It encodes CASSPTGEIYGYTF.